The rows below give T cell receptor beta chains drawn from one sample of a study of radiotherapy plus CTLA-4 blockade in lung cancer. Some clones are missing from TCRdb's copy, which holds only in-frame ones; the method was immunoSEQ multiplex PCR. The table includes 81,000 or so clones, 70% to 85% detected once. The sample consisted of peripheral blood, taken from a patient treated with radiotherapy plus ipilimumab. Receptors originate from a human donor with non-small cell lung cancer who had stable disease on radiotherapy plus ipilimumab. Both conserved end residues are part of each CDR3. The D gene is left open where the match is weak. Rows give clone size only sometimes, using once, few, many, or a class for an expanded clone.

>TRBV9|TRBD2|TRBJ2-1|NA
TGTGCCAGCAGCGCCCGGACTAGCGGGAGGGGGGGTGAGCAGTTCTTC
CASSARTSGRGGEQFF
>TRBV11-2|TRBD2|TRBJ2-7|NA
TGTGCCAGCAGTGCAGAAGGGGCTTGGCTAGCGGGAGGGTACGAGCAGTACTTC
CASSAEGAWLAGGYEQYF
>TRBV11-1|TRBD1|TRBJ1-2|NA
TGTGCCAGCAGCTCACTCCGGGACAGGGGTCAAACTAACTATGGCTACACCTTC
CASSSLRDRGQTNYGYTF
>TRBV5-1|NA|TRBJ1-1|NA
TGCGCCAGCAGCTCGCAAGGGGGTGATGAAGCTTTCTTT
CASSSQGGDEAFF
>TRBV5-1|NA|TRBJ2-5|NA
TGCGCCAGCAGCTTTAGTAGAGAGACCCAGTACTTC
CASSFSRETQYF
>TRBV2|NA|TRBJ1-1|NA
TGTGCCAGCGGGGACGTTGTGGGGGGGAACACTGAAGCTTTCTTT
CASGDVVGGNTEAFF
>TRBV5-8|NA|TRBJ2-5|NA
TGTGCCAGCAGCTTGGACAGGGCCCGAGAGACCCAGTACTTC
CASSLDRARETQYF
>TRBV5-6|NA|TRBJ2-3|NA
TGTGCCAGCAGCTTGGGCTATACGCAGTATTTT
CASSLGYTQYF
>TRBV6-1|NA|TRBJ1-6|NA
TGTGCCAGCAGTGTTGGACTGGAGGCCCTCCACTTT
CASSVGLEALHF
>TRBV10-3|TRBD1|TRBJ1-2|NA
TGTGCCATCAGTGAAGGGGGCGGCTACACCTTC
CAISEGGGYTF
>TRBV30|NA|TRBJ2-3|once
TGTGCCTGGAGTGGGGTTAAGAGCACAGATACGCAGTATTTT
CAWSGVKSTDTQYF
>TRBV5-1|TRBD1|TRBJ2-1|NA
TGCGCCAGCAGCTTGGGGTTACAGGGGAGTGGAGTCGATGAGCAGTTCTTC
CASSLGLQGSGVDEQFF
>TRBV6-1|NA|TRBJ1-4|NA
TGTGCCAGCAGTCTCAAGACAGGCCCAAATGAAAAACTGTTTTTT
CASSLKTGPNEKLFF
>TRBV7-2|NA|TRBJ1-1|once
TGTGCCAACAGCTTAGGCGGGGGGCGCGGGACTGAAGCTTTCTTT
CANSLGGGRGTEAFF
>TRBV9|NA|TRBJ2-2|NA
TGTGCCAGCAGGGGTAGCTACCAGGGCAACACCGGGGAGCTGTTTTTT
CASRGSYQGNTGELFF
>TRBV7-8|NA|TRBJ2-2|NA
TGTGCCAGCAGCTTAACCGACACCGGGGAGCTGTTTTTT
CASSLTDTGELFF
>TRBV27|NA|TRBJ2-3|NA
TGTGCCAGCAGTTTATCGTGGACTCGCTGGAGAGATACGCAGTATTTT
CASSLSWTRWRDTQYF
>TRBV9|NA|TRBJ1-5|NA
TGTGCCAGCAGCGGGACCCCCCCCGGGGGGGGATATCAGCCCCAGCATTTT
CASSGTPPGGGYQPQHF
>TRBV6-1|TRBD1|TRBJ2-4|NA
TGTGCCACCAGGGGGTTTAAAAACATTCAGTACTTC
CATRGFKNIQYF
>TRBV5-1|NA|TRBJ2-5|NA
TGCGCCAGCAGCTTTCAAGGGGACCAAGAGACCCAGTACTTC
CASSFQGDQETQYF
>TRBV11-2|TRBD1|TRBJ1-4|NA
TGTGCCAGCAGCCATTACAGGGGGCATGAAAAACTGTTTTTT
CASSHYRGHEKLFF
>TRBV4-2|TRBD1|TRBJ1-6|NA
TGTGCCAGCAGCCAAGCTTGGGGGGCCAGGGGGCGAAAAAATTCACCCCTCCACTTT
CASSQAWGARGRKNSPLHF
>TRBV7-2|TRBD1|TRBJ1-2|NA
TGTGCCAGCAGCGGCAGGACAGGAGGGGACGGCTACACCTTC
CASSGRTGGDGYTF
>TRBV28|NA|TRBJ2-7|NA
TGTGCCAGCCGCAGGTCGGACTACGAGCAGTACTTC
CASRRSDYEQYF
>TRBV19|NA|TRBJ1-5|once
TGTGCCAGTAGTGACCATCAGCCCCAGCATTTT
CASSDHQPQHF
>TRBV29-1|NA|TRBJ2-7|NA
TGCAGCGCTGGGCTAGCTGACGAGCAGTACTTC
CSAGLADEQYF
>TRBV6-1|TRBD2|TRBJ2-1|few
TGTGCCAGCACCTCAATAGCGGGGTACAATGAGCAGTTCTTC
CASTSIAGYNEQFF
>TRBV6-1|NA|TRBJ1-4|NA
TGTGCCAGCAGTGAAGGGAGACAGTTAAATGAAAAACTGTTTTTT
CASSEGRQLNEKLFF
>TRBV6-1|NA|TRBJ2-7|NA
TGTGCCAGCAGTGAAGACCCCGGGGATAGCTACGAGCAGTACTTC
CASSEDPGDSYEQYF
>TRBV30|NA|TRBJ2-7|NA
TGTGCCTGGAAAACAGGTCCGAGCTCCTACGAGCAGTACTTC
CAWKTGPSSYEQYF
>TRBV25-1|TRBD1|TRBJ1-2|NA
TGTGCCAGCAGTCCCCGGGCAGGGGGCTTCTCTGGCTACACCTTC
CASSPRAGGFSGYTF
>TRBV5-1|NA|TRBJ2-3|NA
TGCGCCAGCAGCTTGGCCCCCGGCGGAATGGGGACAGATACGCAGTATTTT
CASSLAPGGMGTDTQYF
>TRBV4-2|NA|TRBJ1-6|once
TGTGCCAGCACCCCGGGGAATTTTAATTCACCCCTCCACTTT
CASTPGNFNSPLHF
>TRBV30|NA|TRBJ1-1|NA
TGTGCCTGGAGTGTACCGACAGATGCTTTCTTT
CAWSVPTDAFF
>TRBV5-1|TRBD1|TRBJ2-5|few
TGCGCCAGCAGCTCGCGACAGGGGAAGGGGGAGACCCAGTACTTC
CASSSRQGKGETQYF
>TRBV6-6|NA|TRBJ2-7|few
TGTGCCAGCAGTTATGACTGGCAAGGGGGTGAGCAGTACTTC
CASSYDWQGGEQYF
>TRBV19|TRBD1|TRBJ1-5|few
TGTGCCAGTAGCGTGCAGGGGGCGTCGAGACAGCCCCAGCATTTT
CASSVQGASRQPQHF
>TRBV19|TRBD1|TRBJ2-7|NA
TGTGCCAGTAGTCAGGCTTCGGGACAGAGCTACGAGCAGTACTTC
CASSQASGQSYEQYF
>TRBV27|NA|TRBJ1-5|NA
TGTGCCAGCAGTTACATAGGCGGCCGGATTTATAGCAATCAGCCCCAGCATTTT
CASSYIGGRIYSNQPQHF
>TRBV2|NA|TRBJ2-3|NA
TGTGCCAGCAGTCCCCGGCTTAGCAGAGATACGCAGTATTTT
CASSPRLSRDTQYF
>TRBV7-6|TRBD2|TRBJ2-3|NA
TGTGCCAGCAGCTTAAGCGGGGGAGCGAACACAGATACGCAGTATTTT
CASSLSGGANTDTQYF
>TRBV7-3|NA|TRBJ2-1|NA
TGTGCCAGCAGCTGGCAGGGGTACAATGAGCAGTTCTTC
CASSWQGYNEQFF
>TRBV2|NA|TRBJ2-6|NA
TGTGCCAGCATCCTCTCTGGGGCCAACGTCCTGACTTTC
CASILSGANVLTF
>TRBV27|NA|TRBJ1-3|once
TGTGCCAGCCTCCATAAACGTCACACCATATATTTT
CASLHKRHTIYF
>TRBV2|NA|TRBJ2-7|NA
TGTGCCAGCAAGGGGGTGGGGAGATCCTACGAGCAGTACTTC
CASKGVGRSYEQYF